This TCR beta chain was sequenced for a study of T cells in Graves' hyperthyroidism and ophthalmopathy. Template material for amplifying TCR beta CDR3 regions consisted of RNA transcripts. The HTBI primer set served for first-round RT-PCR of the TCR CDR3. TCRdb processed the multiplex PCR reads anew with MiXCR; each CDR3 protein has one entry. There are around 620,000 distinct CDR3 sequences in the sample; roughly 17% occur only once, and around 4% lies in the top ten. In its sample, this clonotype was seen once. The ends were cut back, 4 bases at V and 3 bases at J, with 16 bases in the middle. This CDR3 region has 15 residues. Germline V gene lookup returns CDR1 MNHEY and CDR2 SVGEGT. Hyperthyroidism in the patients, aged 18 to 65, was newly diagnosed and under 2 months in duration.

The chain uses TRBV6-2 or TRBV6-3 and TRBJ2-7; D possibly matches TRBD1 or TRBD2 (5 bases each). Material for sequencing was blood. This clonotype was sampled from a woman in her 30s with Graves' hyperthyroidism. CDR3 loop: CASSLGRAGLYEQYF. The CDR3 DNA is TGTGCCAGCAGTTTGGGGCGGGCCGGGCTCTACGAGCAGTACTTC.